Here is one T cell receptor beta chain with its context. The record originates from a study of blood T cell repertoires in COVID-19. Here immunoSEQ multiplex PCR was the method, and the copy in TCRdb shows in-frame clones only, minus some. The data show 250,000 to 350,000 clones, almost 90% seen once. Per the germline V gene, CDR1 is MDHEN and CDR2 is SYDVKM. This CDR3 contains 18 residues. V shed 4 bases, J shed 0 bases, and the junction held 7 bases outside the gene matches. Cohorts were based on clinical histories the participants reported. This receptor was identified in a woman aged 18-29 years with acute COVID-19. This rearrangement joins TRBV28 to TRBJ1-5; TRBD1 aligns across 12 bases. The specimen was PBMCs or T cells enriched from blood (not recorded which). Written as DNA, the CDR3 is TGTGCCAGCAGTTCCGGGACAGGGGGCTTCCTTAGCAATCAGCCCCAGCATTTT. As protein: CASSSGTGGFLSNQPQHF.